Listed below are T cell receptor beta chains from one sample, sequenced in a study of cytomegalovirus exposure and HLA in healthy donors. Libraries were prepared by immunoSEQ multiplex PCR; TCRdb keeps only in-frame clonotypes and omits some of them. The sample lists approximately 140,000 clones; less than 85% were seen once. Sequenced sample: PBMCs. Receptors originate from a man between 35 and 55 years old in good health and CMV-seronegative. The CDR3 runs from the conserved cysteine through the conserved F or W. The D gene is left open where the match is weak. Clone size appears in some rows only: once, few, many, or a class for an expanded clone.

v_gene	len	d_gene	j_gene	abundance	CDR3aa	CDR3nt
TRBV10-3	13	.	TRBJ2-5	.	CAISQAHQETQYF	TGTGCCATCAGTCAGGCACACCAAGAGACCCAGTACTTC
TRBV7-8	16	TRBD2	TRBJ2-7	.	CASSLAPASGSHEQYF	TGTGCCAGCAGCTTAGCTCCGGCTAGCGGGAGCCACGAGCAGTACTTC
TRBV2	14	TRBD2	TRBJ2-5	.	CASRTSGRRETQYF	TGTGCCAGCCGAACTAGCGGGAGGCGGGAGACCCAGTACTTC
TRBV4-1	15	.	TRBJ2-7	.	CASSATISGSYEQYF	TGCGCCAGCAGCGCAACGATTAGCGGCTCCTACGAGCAGTACTTC
TRBV29-1	13	TRBD2	TRBJ2-1	.	CSVELAVYNEQFF	TGCAGCGTTGAACTAGCGGTCTACAATGAGCAGTTCTTC
TRBV5-8	15	TRBD2	TRBJ2-5	few	CASRRLAETQETQYF	TGTGCCAGCAGACGACTAGCGGAGACTCAAGAGACCCAGTACTTC
TRBV15	14	.	TRBJ2-2	few	CATSWDTSTGELFF	TGTGCCACCAGCTGGGACACTAGCACCGGGGAGCTGTTTTTT
TRBV5-1	15	TRBD2	TRBJ2-7	.	CASSYPTSGVYEQYF	TGCGCCAGCAGCTACCCGACTAGCGGGGTCTACGAGCAGTACTTC
TRBV10-3	18	TRBD2	TRBJ2-1	.	CATTVGRRTSGLDNEQFF	TGTGCCACCACGGTGGGACGCCGAACTAGCGGACTAGACAATGAGCAGTTCTTC
TRBV6-1	13	.	TRBJ2-1	.	CASSENRRNEQFF	TGTGCCAGCAGTGAAAACAGGCGTAATGAGCAGTTCTTC
TRBV10-2	15	TRBD1	TRBJ2-3	.	CASSEPDRGTDTQYF	TGCGCCAGCAGTGAGCCTGACAGGGGCACAGATACGCAGTATTTT
TRBV2	16	TRBD2	TRBJ2-1	few	CASSQSGTSSYNEQFF	TGTGCCAGCAGCCAAAGCGGGACCAGCTCCTACAATGAGCAGTTCTTC
TRBV18	13	.	TRBJ1-5	.	CASSPRDTQPQHF	TGTGCCAGCTCACCTCGGGACACTCAGCCCCAGCATTTT
TRBV27	18	TRBD1	TRBJ1-4	few	CASSVIPGQGAVGEKLFF	TGTGCCAGCAGTGTAATCCCGGGACAGGGAGCAGTAGGGGAAAAACTGTTTTTT
TRBV7-2	16	TRBD2	TRBJ2-5	once	CASSFLAGGPWETQYF	TGTGCCAGCAGCTTTCTAGCGGGAGGGCCTTGGGAGACCCAGTACTTC
TRBV6-5	15	.	TRBJ1-4	.	CASSYNGGLGEKLFF	TGTGCCAGCAGTTACAACGGGGGGCTAGGTGAAAAACTGTTTTTT
TRBV11-2	16	TRBD1	TRBJ1-4	few	CASSFNTGGVEEKLFF	TGTGCCAGCAGCTTCAACACAGGGGGAGTGGAGGAAAAACTGTTTTTT
TRBV7-3	15	.	TRBJ2-3	.	CASSLMGLQGGTQYF	TGTGCCAGCAGCTTAATGGGACTGCAGGGCGGTACGCAGTATTTT
TRBV2	17	TRBD2	TRBJ2-5	.	CAGTWVAGGIVDGTQYF	TGTGCCGGGACATGGGTAGCGGGGGGGATTGTCGATGGGACCCAGTACTTC
TRBV19	14	.	TRBJ1-4	.	CASSPPGTNEKLFF	TGTGCCAGTAGTCCCCCGGGGACTAATGAAAAACTGTTTTTT
TRBV9	19	TRBD2	TRBJ2-1	.	CASSVVRLAGVVGYNEQFF	TGTGCCAGCAGCGTAGTCCGACTAGCGGGAGTAGTGGGTTACAATGAGCAGTTCTTC
TRBV28	15	TRBD1	TRBJ1-2	.	CASSSGQGTALGYTF	TGTGCCAGCAGTTCGGGACAGGGGACCGCCTTAGGCTACACCTTC
TRBV19	15	.	TRBJ1-5	.	CASSGGYYSNQPQHF	TGTGCCAGTAGTGGGGGCTATTATAGCAATCAGCCCCAGCATTTT
TRBV6-6	13	TRBD1	TRBJ1-1	.	CASSQYRGTEAFF	TGTGCCAGCAGCCAGTACAGGGGTACTGAAGCTTTCTTT
TRBV30	12	.	TRBJ2-1	once	CAWSRGANEQFF	TGTGCCTGGAGTAGGGGCGCTAATGAGCAGTTCTTC
TRBV7-9	14	.	TRBJ2-1	.	CASSLGLQNNEQFF	TGTGCCAGCAGCTTAGGGCTCCAAAACAATGAGCAGTTCTTC
TRBV7-6	17	.	TRBJ2-7	.	CASSFSSTGIRSYEQYF	TGTGCCAGCAGCTTTAGCTCTACAGGGATCCGCTCCTACGAGCAGTACTTC
TRBV18	15	.	TRBJ2-7	.	CASSPPNAGVEEQYF	TGTGCCAGCTCACCACCGAACGCAGGGGTGGAGGAGCAGTACTTC
TRBV30	15	TRBD2	TRBJ2-7	few	CAWTTGLENSYEQYF	TGTGCCTGGACAACGGGACTAGAGAATTCCTACGAGCAGTACTTC
TRBV7-6	15	.	TRBJ1-1	.	CASSLVSGLGTEAFF	TGTGCCAGCAGCTTAGTCTCGGGATTGGGTACTGAAGCTTTCTTT
TRBV7-2	16	.	TRBJ2-2	.	CASSLTAVANTGELFF	TGTGCCAGCAGCTTGACAGCCGTCGCGAACACCGGGGAGCTGTTTTTT
TRBV18	16	TRBD2	TRBJ2-1	.	CASSPLASGGDYEQFF	TGTGCCAGCTCACCATTGGCTAGCGGGGGTGACTATGAGCAGTTCTTC
TRBV6-1	16	TRBD2	TRBJ2-4	.	CASSEGTSGSRDIQYF	TGTGCCAGCAGTGAAGGGACTAGCGGGAGTCGGGACATTCAGTACTTC
TRBV19	15	TRBD1	TRBJ1-5	.	CASSTGTGLNQPQHF	TGTGCCAGTAGTACCGGGACAGGGTTAAATCAGCCCCAGCATTTT
TRBV5-8	15	.	TRBJ2-1	.	CASSLDEGDYNEQFF	TGTGCCAGCAGCCTGGACGAAGGGGACTACAATGAGCAGTTCTTC
TRBV27	14	TRBD2	TRBJ2-1	.	CASRETSRYNEQFF	TGTGCCAGCAGAGAGACTAGCAGATACAATGAGCAGTTCTTC
TRBV28	16	.	TRBJ2-1	.	CATAVGMTVTYNEQFF	TGTGCCACCGCAGTCGGAATGACAGTAACCTACAATGAGCAGTTCTTC
TRBV5-1	13	.	TRBJ1-1	.	CASSLARETEAFF	TGCGCCAGCAGCTTGGCCAGGGAAACTGAAGCTTTCTTT
TRBV4-3	14	.	TRBJ2-7	.	CASSPYRNTYEQYF	TGCGCCAGCAGCCCCTACAGGAACACCTACGAGCAGTACTTC
TRBV19	17	TRBD1	TRBJ2-7	once	CASRPQGQGAQSYEQYF	TGTGCCAGTAGGCCCCAGGGACAGGGGGCGCAATCCTACGAGCAGTACTTC
TRBV18	16	.	TRBJ2-1	.	CASSPRNRGGVNEQFF	TGTGCCAGCTCACCTAGAAATAGGGGCGGGGTCAATGAGCAGTTCTTC